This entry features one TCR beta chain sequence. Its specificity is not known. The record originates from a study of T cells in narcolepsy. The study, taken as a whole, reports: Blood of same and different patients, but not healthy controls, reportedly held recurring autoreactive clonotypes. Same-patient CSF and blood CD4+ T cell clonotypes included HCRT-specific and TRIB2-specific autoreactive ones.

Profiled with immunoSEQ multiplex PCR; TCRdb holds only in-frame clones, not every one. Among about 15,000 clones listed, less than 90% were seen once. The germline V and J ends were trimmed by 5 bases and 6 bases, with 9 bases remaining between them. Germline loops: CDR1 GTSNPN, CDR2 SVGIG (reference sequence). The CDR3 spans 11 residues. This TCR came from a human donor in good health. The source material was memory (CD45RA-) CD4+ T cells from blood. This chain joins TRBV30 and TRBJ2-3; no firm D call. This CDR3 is CAWGRGDTQYF. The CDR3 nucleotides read TGTGCCTGGGGCCGTGGGGATACGCAGTATTTT.